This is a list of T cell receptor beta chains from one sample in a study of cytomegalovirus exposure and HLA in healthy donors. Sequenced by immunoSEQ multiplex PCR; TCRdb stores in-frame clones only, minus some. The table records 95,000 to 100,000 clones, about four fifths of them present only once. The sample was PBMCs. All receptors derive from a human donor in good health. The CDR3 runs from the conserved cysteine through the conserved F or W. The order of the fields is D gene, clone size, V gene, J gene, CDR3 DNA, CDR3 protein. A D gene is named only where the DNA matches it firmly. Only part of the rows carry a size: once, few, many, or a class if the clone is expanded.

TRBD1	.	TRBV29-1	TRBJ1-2	TGCAGCGTTGAAGGGGAACAGGGGCCCGGTGATGGCTACACCTTC	CSVEGEQGPGDGYTF
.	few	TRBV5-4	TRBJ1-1	TGTGCCAGCAGCCCAGACGAGGGTAGGACTGAAGCTTTCTTT	CASSPDEGRTEAFF
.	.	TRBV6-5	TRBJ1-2	TGTGCCAGCAGTTCCCCCTCCAACGCCGGTGGCTACACCTTC	CASSSPSNAGGYTF
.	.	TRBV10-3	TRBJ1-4	TGTGCCATCAGTGGGACCTACAGGAGTTATGCAACTAATGAAAAACTGTTTTTT	CAISGTYRSYATNEKLFF
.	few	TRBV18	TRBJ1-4	TGTGCCAGCTCATCGTTAGCTAATGAAAAACTGTTTTTT	CASSSLANEKLFF
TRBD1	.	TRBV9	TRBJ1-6	TGTGCCAGCAGCGTAGAAGGGACAGGGGATTCACCCCTCCACTTT	CASSVEGTGDSPLHF
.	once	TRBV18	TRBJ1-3	TGTGCCAGCTCACCGGAGGTATTGGGGACTCGTGGAAACACCATATATTTT	CASSPEVLGTRGNTIYF
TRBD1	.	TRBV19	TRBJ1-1	TGTGCCAGTGGGACAGGGGAAATGAACACTGAAGCTTTCTTT	CASGTGEMNTEAFF
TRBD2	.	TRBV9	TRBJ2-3	TGTGCCAGCAGCGTCTTCGGGGGGGGGAGGGACACAGATACGCAGTATTTT	CASSVFGGGRDTDTQYF
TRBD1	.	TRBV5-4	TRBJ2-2	TGTGCCAGCAGCCGGACAGGGGCCGGGGAGCTGTTTTTT	CASSRTGAGELFF
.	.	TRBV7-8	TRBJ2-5	TGTGCCAGCAGCTACGACAAGTACGAGACCCAGTACTTC	CASSYDKYETQYF
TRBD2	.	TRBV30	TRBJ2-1	TGTGCCTGGAGTTTAGCGGGAGCACTCAGTGAGCAGTTCTTC	CAWSLAGALSEQFF
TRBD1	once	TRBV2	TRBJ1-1	TGTGCCAGCAGGAGAACAGGGGGCGCGTCTGAAGCTTTCTTT	CASRRTGGASEAFF
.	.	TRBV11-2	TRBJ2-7	TGTGCCAGCAGCTATGGGACTCCATACTCCTACGAGCAGTACTTC	CASSYGTPYSYEQYF
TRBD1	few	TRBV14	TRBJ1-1	TGTGCCAGCAGCCGGACAGGGGAGAACACTGAAGCTTTCTTT	CASSRTGENTEAFF
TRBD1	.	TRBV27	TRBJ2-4	TGTGCCAGCAGGGAAACAGGGGCCCTTAGAAAAAACATTCAGTACTTC	CASRETGALRKNIQYF
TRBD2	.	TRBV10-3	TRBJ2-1	TGTGCCATCAGGGTCGGGAGGGGAATCAATGAGCAGTTCTTC	CAIRVGRGINEQFF
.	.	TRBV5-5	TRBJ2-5	TGTGCCAGCAGCTTATCGGGGCAAGAGACCCAGTACTTC	CASSLSGQETQYF
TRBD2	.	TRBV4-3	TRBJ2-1	TGCGCCAGCAGCCAAGACCGACTAGCGCGGAATGAGCAGTTCTTC	CASSQDRLARNEQFF